This T cell receptor (beta chain) was observed in a study of low-dose radiotherapy and immunotherapy resistance in tumors. Study-level information: For Cohort 1, fractions of 0.5 Gy were given every 2 weeks, reaching 6.5 Gy overall. Every two weeks, cyclophosphamide 200 mg/m2 was infused one day before radiation plus immunotherapy. Cohort 2's total reached 13 Gy over 26 weeks, at 1 Gy per fraction every two weeks.

For amplifying TCRs, the PCR ran for around 20 cycles with Phusion, which was used together with a constant-region primer and the adapter on the V primers. One entry per CDR3 protein, called by TCRdb with MiXCR from the reads. Here the sample spans approximately 52,000 distinct CDR3 sequences, roughly a third being singletons. The V end was cut by 1 base, the J end by 7 bases, with 8 bases between. The CDR3 is made up of 13 amino acids. CDR1 is SGHDN and CDR2 is FVKESK in the germline V gene. Time point defined: after trial treatment. Stated treatment: LDRT plus nivolumab, ipilimumab, low-dose cyclophosphamide and aspirin (RACIN trial).

This receptor was taken from a male donor with rectosigmoid adenocarcinoma. The chain carries TRBV14 and TRBJ1-5; the D is unclear. This sample comprised PBMCs, obtained after low-dose radiotherapy plus immunotherapy. The CDR3 bases are TGTGCCAGCAGCCAAGGAGCATTGCAGCCCCAGCATTTT. Translating it yields CASSQGALQPQHF. Drawing the rest from reference TRBV14 and TRBJ1-5, the complete variable domain is EAGVTQFPSHSVIEKGQTVTLRCDPISGHDNLYWYRRVMGKEIKFLLHFVKESKQDESGMPNNRFLAERTGGTYSTLKVQPAELEDSGVYFCASSQGALQPQHFGDGTRLSIL.